The following is a T cell receptor beta chain sequence with its context. V shed 7 bases, J shed 6 bases, and the junction held 17 bases outside the gene matches. This CDR3 is built from 17 residues. The germline CDR1 and CDR2 sequences are SGHVS and FNYEAQ. Libraries were prepared by immunoSEQ multiplex PCR; TCRdb keeps only in-frame clonotypes and omits some of them. This sample has 35,000 to 50,000 clones, with 90% to 97% found just once. This sample stems from a study of technical replicates of blood from a handful of donors. Sequencing was carried out using T cells isolated from PBMCs. The sequence came from a human donor in good health. V and J are TRBV7-6 and TRBJ1-5, with 8 nucleotides matching TRBD1. The CDR3 nucleotides read TGTGCCAGCACGCTCAAACCCCCATCAGGGGGCCTTCAGCCCCAGCATTTT. Residues: CASTLKPPSGGLQPQHF.